Below, 24 T cell receptor beta chains from the same sample are listed, as sequenced in a study of blood T cell repertoires in COVID-19. Profiled with immunoSEQ multiplex PCR; TCRdb holds only in-frame clones, not every one. The sample contains some 390,000 clones, roughly 86% of which appear only once. The sequencing sample was made of peripheral blood. These receptors all come from a woman aged 55-70 years with COVID-19, enrolled during active disease.

The chain is built from TRBV7-8 and TRBJ1-1, with D perhaps TRBD1 (6 bases). The CDR3 is 15 residues long. The germline V gene encodes CDR1 SGHVS and CDR2 FQNEAQ. With 3 bases removed from V and 0 bases from J, the gap between germline ends came to 11 bases. CDR3 sequence (DNA): TGTGCCAGCAGCTTCCGACAGGACATGAACACTGAAGCTTTCTTT. It specifies CASSFRQDMNTEAFF.

This chain joins TRBV7-9 and TRBJ2-3; D gene uncertain. Looked up from germline, CDR1 is SEHNR and CDR2 is FQNEAQ (reference sequence). This CDR3 has 15 amino acids. With 1 base removed from V and 1 base from J, the gap between germline ends came to 9 bases. Here the CDR3 reads CASSLENPGTDTQYF. The CDR3 bases are TGTGCCAGCAGCTTAGAAAATCCGGGCACAGATACGCAGTATTTT.

The chain employs TRBV18 and TRBJ1-5; TRBD1 is a possible D gene (5 bases). V was pared by 3 bases and J by 0 bases, with 12 bases between. CDR3 length: 16 residues. CDR1 and CDR2 from the germline V gene are KGHSH and LQKENI. The CDR3 is CASSPQEGNSNQPQHF. The DNA for the CDR3 is TGTGCCAGCTCACCCCAGGAGGGGAATAGCAATCAGCCCCAGCATTTT. Full variable domain (missing parts from reference TRBV18 and TRBJ1-5): NAGVMQNPRHLVRRRGQEARLRCSPMKGHSHVYWYRQLPEEGLKFMVYLQKENIIDESGMPKERFSAEFPKEGPSILRIQQVVRGDSAAYFCASSPQEGNSNQPQHFGDGTRLSIL.

CDR3 amino acids: CASSLFDRGPTGELFF. CDR3 sequence (DNA): TGTGCCAGCAGTTTATTCGACAGGGGGCCCACCGGGGAGCTGTTTTTT. The chain has TRBV28 and TRBJ2-2; TRBD1 agrees at 10 bases. Germline V gene lookup returns CDR1 MDHEN and CDR2 SYDVKM. CDR3 length: 16 residues. V gave up 1 base and J gave up 4 bases; unmatched junction bases: 3.

The chain recombines TRBV7-2 with TRBJ1-1; perhaps TRBD1 as D (6 bases). With 4 bases removed from V and 5 bases from J, the gap between germline ends came to 17 bases. CDR1 SGHTA and CDR2 FQGNSA come from the germline V gene. This CDR3 has 15 residues. Here the CDR3 reads CASSSQQGLSTEAFF. DNA for the CDR3: TGTGCCAGCAGCTCGCAACAGGGCCTAAGTACTGAAGCTTTCTTT.

The CDR3 loop is CASSHGQYSNQPQHF. The DNA for the CDR3 is TGTGCCAGCAGCCACGGACAGTATAGCAATCAGCCCCAGCATTTT. This chain connects TRBV9 to TRBJ1-5; weak D call: TRBD1 (6 bases). The CDR3 has 15 amino acids. The V end was cut by 4 bases, the J end by 0 bases, with 11 bases between. Germline lookup yields CDR1 SGDLS and CDR2 YYNGEE.

The genes are TRBV15 and TRBJ1-5, with D hard to call. Germline lookup yields CDR1 LNHNV and CDR2 YYDKDF (reference sequence). V shed 1 base and J shed 3 bases, with 4 bases lying between them. CDR3 size: 13 residues. The CDR3 DNA sequence: TGTGCCACCAGCAGAGGGCCCAATCAGCCCCAGCATTTT. Its protein is CATSRGPNQPQHF.

This chain links TRBV3-1 (or the pseudogene TRBV3-2) with TRBJ1-4; D is perhaps TRBD1 (5 bases). The germline V gene has CDR1 LGHDT and CDR2 YNNKEL (reference sequence). V dropped 0 bases and J dropped 5 bases, with 13 bases sitting between them. The CDR3 totals 16 residues. Here the CDR3 DNA reads TGTGCCAGCAGCCAAGATCCCGGGGGGAGGAATGAAAAACTGTTTTTT. Translated: CASSQDPGGRNEKLFF.

J is TRBJ2-1 and V is TRBV7-6, with TRBD2 matching 11 bases. CDR1 is SGHVS and CDR2 is FNYEAQ in the germline V gene. The trim removed 0 bases at V and 6 bases at J, leaving 7 bases unmatched. The CDR3 has 17 amino acids. The CDR3 DNA sequence: TGTGCCAGCAGCTTAGCGCATGGTAGCGGGGGGGCCAATGAGCAGTTCTTC. Protein product: CASSLAHGSGGANEQFF. The full variable domain, completed using reference TRBV7-6 and TRBJ2-1, is GAGVSQSPRYKVTKRGQDVALRCDPISGHVSLYWYRQALGQGPEFLTYFNYEAQQDKSGLPNDRFSAERPEGSISTLTIQRTEQRDSAMYRCASSLAHGSGGANEQFFGPGTRLTVL.

V usage is TRBV4-1 and J usage is TRBJ2-1; TRBD2 agrees at 7 bases. Germline V gene lookup returns CDR1 MGHRA and CDR2 YSYEKL. This CDR3 contains 16 residues. The V gene end was trimmed by 1 base and the J gene end by 2 bases; junction bases not matched to a gene: 5. In DNA form, the CDR3 reads TGCGCCAGCAGCCAAGGCGGCGGGGGTCCCTACAATGAGCAGTTCTTC. This encodes CASSQGGGGPYNEQFF.

The chain is built from TRBV7-3 and TRBJ1-1, with no clear D. V lost 5 bases and J 0 bases, leaving 10 bases between the germline ends. The CDR3 extends over 14 amino acids. CDR1 and CDR2 (germline): SGHTA, FQGTGA. CDR3 in DNA: TGTGCCAGCAGCGCTGGACTGATGAACACTGAAGCTTTCTTT. Amino acid sequence: CASSAGLMNTEAFF.

This clone came up a few times. The chain is built from TRBV13 and TRBJ1-2; TRBD1 matches 11 bases. J was trimmed by 2 bases and V by 1 base; bases with no gene match: 3. The CDR3 has 16 amino acids. The germline gives CDR1 PRHDT, CDR2 FYEKMQ (reference sequence). The CDR3 DNA sequence: TGTGCCAGCAGCTTAGTAAGGACAGGGGGCAACTATGGCTACACCTTC. It encodes CASSLVRTGGNYGYTF.

The chain's CDR3 is CASSIRQAAQYF. The CDR3 DNA sequence: TGTGCCAGTAGTATAAGACAGGCGGCGCAGTATTTT. The chain uses TRBV19 and TRBJ2-3; tentatively, D is TRBD1 (6 bases). V was shortened by 2 bases and J by 10 bases, with 10 bases between the two germline ends. CDR1 and CDR2 (germline): LNHDA, SQIVND (reference sequence). The CDR3 length is 12 residues.

The chain employs TRBV7-9 and TRBJ1-6; D is uncertain. This CDR3 is built from 16 residues. The germline gives CDR1 SEHNR, CDR2 FQNEAQ (reference sequence). Trimming removed 1 base from V and 4 bases from J, with 11 bases in between. Here the CDR3 reads CASSLDLTDYNSPLHF. The CDR3 region has the DNA TGTGCCAGCAGCTTAGACCTCACAGATTATAATTCACCCCTCCACTTT.

A few counts support this clone. This chain links TRBV6-6 with TRBJ1-1, with D possibly matching TRBD1 (6 bases). The CDR3 sequence is 13 residues long. V lost 0 bases and J 5 bases, leaving 7 bases between the germline ends. The germline CDR1 and CDR2 sequences are MNHNY and SVGAGI (reference sequence). The CDR3 loop is CASSYSTGTEAFF. The CDR3 DNA sequence: TGTGCCAGCAGTTACTCTACAGGGACTGAAGCTTTCTTT.

This chain connects TRBV2 to TRBJ2-7; D perhaps matches TRBD2 (5 bases). The length of the CDR3 is 13 residues. Germline CDR1 is SNHLY and CDR2 is FYNNEI. V was cut by 7 bases and J by 7 bases, with 17 bases left in between. This CDR3 reads CASTLGSSGEQYF. CDR3 bases: TGTGCCAGCACTCTAGGTTCGTCGGGGGAGCAGTACTTC. The full variable domain, its missing parts supplied by reference TRBV2 and TRBJ2-7, is EPEVTQTPSHQVTQMGQEVILRCVPISNHLYFYWYRQILGQKVEFLVSFYNNEISEKSEIFDDQFSVERPDGSNFTLKIRSTKLEDSAMYFCASTLGSSGEQYFGPGTRLTVT.

The chain combines TRBV4-1 with TRBJ2-3; D is perhaps TRBD1 (6 bases). Germline CDR1 and CDR2: MGHRA and YSYEKL. The length of the CDR3 is 16 residues. V lost 1 base to trimming and J lost 1 base, with 12 bases between them. The chain's CDR3 is CASSQGMGAGTDTQYF. In nucleotides, the CDR3 is TGCGCCAGCAGCCAAGGGATGGGGGCAGGCACAGATACGCAGTATTTT.

The chain has TRBV5-1 and TRBJ1-1; D not certain. V was pared by 5 bases and J by 5 bases, with 10 bases between. CDR1 and CDR2 (germline): SGHRS, YFSETQ. The CDR3 covers 12 residues. The CDR3 DNA reads TGCGCCAGCAGTGGCCCCAGTACTGAAGCTTTCTTT. This sequence encodes CASSGPSTEAFF.

This chain connects TRBV20-1 to TRBJ2-1; D possibly corresponds to TRBD2 (7 bases). Germline V gives CDR1 DFQATT, CDR2 SNEGSKA (reference sequence). V lost 3 bases, J lost 6 bases, and 12 bases lay in between. The CDR3 is made up of 13 amino acids. CDR3 in amino acids: CSASWGGPNEQFF. The CDR3 DNA sequence: TGCAGTGCTAGTTGGGGGGGGCCCAATGAGCAGTTCTTC.

This clone was seen only a few times. The V gene is TRBV19, the J gene TRBJ2-7; D remains ambiguous. The V gene's germline CDR1 is LNHDA and CDR2 SQIVND (reference sequence). The V end was cut by 3 bases, the J end by 5 bases, with 8 bases between. The length of the CDR3 is 12 residues. CDR3 sequence reads: CASSIMGNEQYF. Here the CDR3 DNA reads TGTGCCAGTAGTATCATGGGCAACGAGCAGTACTTC.

The rearrangement uses TRBV7-8 and TRBJ2-2, with TRBD2 identical over 12 bases. Germline trimming cut 1 base from V and 0 bases from J; bases unmatched to any gene: 3. Germline values: CDR1 SGHVS, CDR2 FQNEAQ. The CDR3 runs to 18 residues. CDR3 coding DNA: TGTGCCAGCAGCTTAGTCGCTAGCGGGGGGGCGAACACCGGGGAGCTGTTTTTT. Its translation: CASSLVASGGANTGELFF. The whole variable domain, filled in from reference TRBV7-8 and TRBJ2-2, reads GAGVSQSPRYKVAKRGQDVALRCDPISGHVSLFWYQQALGQGPEFLTYFQNEAQLDKSGLPSDRFFAERPEGSVSTLKIQRTQQEDSAVYLCASSLVASGGANTGELFFGEGSRLTVL.

This clone was observed once. The chain recombines TRBV30 with TRBJ1-2; D not resolved. The length of the CDR3 is 16 residues. Germline values: CDR1 GTSNPN, CDR2 SVGIG (reference sequence). V lost 4 bases and J 1 base, leaving 19 bases between the germline ends. The CDR3 bases are TGTGCCTGGATTTCCTGGGAGGGAGTCCTTAACTATGGCTACACCTTC. Protein product: CAWISWEGVLNYGYTF. Supplemented by reference TRBV30 and TRBJ1-2, the full variable domain reads SQTIHQWPATLVQPVGSPLSLECTVEGTSNPNLYWYRQAAGRGLQLLFYSVGIGQISSEVPQNLSASRPQDRQFILSSKKLLLSDSGFYLCAWISWEGVLNYGYTFGSGTRLTVV.

The chain recombines TRBV7-9 with TRBJ2-7; TRBD1 matches 11 bases. Germline trimming cut 3 bases from V and 4 bases from J; bases unmatched to any gene: 2. The CDR3 is made up of 14 amino acids. Looked up from germline, CDR1 is SEHNR and CDR2 is FQNEAQ (reference sequence). The CDR3: CASSFRDRGYEQYF. Here the CDR3 DNA reads TGTGCCAGCAGCTTCCGGGACAGGGGGTACGAGCAGTACTTC. Supplemented by reference TRBV7-9 and TRBJ2-7, the full variable domain reads DTGVSQNPRHKITKRGQNVTFRCDPISEHNRLYWYRQTLGQGPEFLTYFQNEAQLEKSRLLSDRFSAERPKGSFSTLEIQRTEQGDSAMYLCASSFRDRGYEQYFGPGTRLTVT.

In this sample, this clone turned up a few times. The chain couples TRBV3-1 (or the pseudogene TRBV3-2) to TRBJ2-1; 7 bases align to TRBD1. The J segment lost 4 bases and the V segment lost 5 bases, leaving 11 bases of the junction unmatched. The CDR3 loop spans 16 amino acids. Germline-derived CDR1 and CDR2 are LGHDT and YNNKEL (reference sequence). The CDR3 loop is CASSGTGVEIYNEQFF. The DNA of the CDR3 is TGTGCCAGCAGCGGTACAGGGGTAGAGATTTACAATGAGCAGTTCTTC.